These T cell receptor beta chains were read from a single sample in a study of T cells expressing NK-cell markers. TCRdb re-analyzed the 5' RACE reads; it lists each CDR3 protein once, without DNA. The sample has about 260,000 distinct CDR3 sequences; the top ten hold roughly 0.4%. The specimen was blood T cells: a sorted CD56 or NKG2C T cell subset, CD4+ or CD8+ T cells, or bulk PBMC T cells (not recorded which). Receptors originate from a man aged 18 to 29 in good health. The CDR3 runs from the conserved cysteine through the conserved F or W.

V: TRBV11-2; J: TRBJ1-1; CDR3: CASSLNTFRTGRTEAFF
V: TRBV25-1; J: TRBJ2-5; CDR3: CASSVLAPQETQYF
V: TRBV29-1; J: TRBJ2-7; CDR3: CSVSTGASSYEQYF
V: TRBV19; J: TRBJ2-1; CDR3: CASSRDRGYNEQFF
V: TRBV15; J: TRBJ2-3; CDR3: CATSRDELAGGGYTQYF
V: TRBV18; J: TRBJ2-7; CDR3: CASSRAGLAYEQYF
V: TRBV5-4; J: TRBJ2-5; CDR3: CASSLQGGMETQYF
V: TRBV5-1; J: TRBJ2-3; CDR3: CASSGDILTDTQYF
V: TRBV4-2; J: TRBJ1-2; CDR3: CASGRDRANYGYTF
V: TRBV27; J: TRBJ2-1; CDR3: CASSLPEVNEQFF
V: TRBV6-5; J: TRBJ2-3; CDR3: CASSRGTNEQYF
V: TRBV28; J: TRBJ2-3; CDR3: CASSLDVNTQYF
V: TRBV12-3/TRBV12-4; J: TRBJ2-1; CDR3: CASRTGTSFPEQFF
V: TRBV12-3/TRBV12-4; J: TRBJ1-6; CDR3: CASSLGEYNSPLHF
V: TRBV12-3/TRBV12-4; J: TRBJ2-3; CDR3: CASSLALAGSTDTQYF
V: TRBV11-2; J: TRBJ2-7; CDR3: CASSFQHSYYEQYF
V: TRBV5-1; J: TRBJ1-2; CDR3: CASSLARGGGYTF
V: TRBV5-5; J: TRBJ2-3; CDR3: CASSPRQGVLTDTQYF
V: TRBV3-1; J: TRBJ2-7; CDR3: CASSQGWLAGNEQYF
V: TRBV5-5; J: TRBJ2-2; CDR3: CATHAGITGELFF
V: TRBV6-5; J: TRBJ1-1; CDR3: CASIGGGLNTEAFF
V: TRBV29-1; J: TRBJ2-3; CDR3: CSVTRPMGFTDTQYF
V: TRBV5-8; J: TRBJ2-6; CDR3: CASSFWAGGSGANVLTF
V: TRBV6-2/TRBV6-3; J: TRBJ2-1; CDR3: CASSYRGGSSYNEQFF
V: TRBV6-6; J: TRBJ2-2; CDR3: CASSRQGPGELFF
V: TRBV24-1; J: TRBJ2-3; CDR3: CATSDPTDTPDTQYF
V: TRBV5-1; J: TRBJ1-6; CDR3: CASSLDGTGPSPLHF
V: TRBV11-2; J: TRBJ2-2; CDR3: CASSTRQNTGELFF
V: TRBV6-1; J: TRBJ1-6; CDR3: CASSSGSPLHF
V: TRBV9; J: TRBJ1-5; CDR3: CASSRAGDSNQPQHF
V: TRBV3-1; J: TRBJ2-5; CDR3: CASSQLSRKSQTQYF